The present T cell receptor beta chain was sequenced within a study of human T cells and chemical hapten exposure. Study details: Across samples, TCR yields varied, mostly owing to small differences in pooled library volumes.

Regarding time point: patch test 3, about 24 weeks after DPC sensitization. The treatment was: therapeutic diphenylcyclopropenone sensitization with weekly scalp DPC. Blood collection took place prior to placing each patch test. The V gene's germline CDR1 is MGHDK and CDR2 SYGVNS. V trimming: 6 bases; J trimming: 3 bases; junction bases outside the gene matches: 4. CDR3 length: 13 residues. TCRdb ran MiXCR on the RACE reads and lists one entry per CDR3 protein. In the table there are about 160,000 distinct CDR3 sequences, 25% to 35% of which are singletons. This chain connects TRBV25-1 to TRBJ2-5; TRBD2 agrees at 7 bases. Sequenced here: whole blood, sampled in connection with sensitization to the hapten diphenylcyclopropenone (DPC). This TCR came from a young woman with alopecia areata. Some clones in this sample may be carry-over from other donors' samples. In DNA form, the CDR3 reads TGTGCCAGCAGCAGCGGGGCCGAAGAGACCCAGTACTTC. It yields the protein CASSSGAEETQYF.